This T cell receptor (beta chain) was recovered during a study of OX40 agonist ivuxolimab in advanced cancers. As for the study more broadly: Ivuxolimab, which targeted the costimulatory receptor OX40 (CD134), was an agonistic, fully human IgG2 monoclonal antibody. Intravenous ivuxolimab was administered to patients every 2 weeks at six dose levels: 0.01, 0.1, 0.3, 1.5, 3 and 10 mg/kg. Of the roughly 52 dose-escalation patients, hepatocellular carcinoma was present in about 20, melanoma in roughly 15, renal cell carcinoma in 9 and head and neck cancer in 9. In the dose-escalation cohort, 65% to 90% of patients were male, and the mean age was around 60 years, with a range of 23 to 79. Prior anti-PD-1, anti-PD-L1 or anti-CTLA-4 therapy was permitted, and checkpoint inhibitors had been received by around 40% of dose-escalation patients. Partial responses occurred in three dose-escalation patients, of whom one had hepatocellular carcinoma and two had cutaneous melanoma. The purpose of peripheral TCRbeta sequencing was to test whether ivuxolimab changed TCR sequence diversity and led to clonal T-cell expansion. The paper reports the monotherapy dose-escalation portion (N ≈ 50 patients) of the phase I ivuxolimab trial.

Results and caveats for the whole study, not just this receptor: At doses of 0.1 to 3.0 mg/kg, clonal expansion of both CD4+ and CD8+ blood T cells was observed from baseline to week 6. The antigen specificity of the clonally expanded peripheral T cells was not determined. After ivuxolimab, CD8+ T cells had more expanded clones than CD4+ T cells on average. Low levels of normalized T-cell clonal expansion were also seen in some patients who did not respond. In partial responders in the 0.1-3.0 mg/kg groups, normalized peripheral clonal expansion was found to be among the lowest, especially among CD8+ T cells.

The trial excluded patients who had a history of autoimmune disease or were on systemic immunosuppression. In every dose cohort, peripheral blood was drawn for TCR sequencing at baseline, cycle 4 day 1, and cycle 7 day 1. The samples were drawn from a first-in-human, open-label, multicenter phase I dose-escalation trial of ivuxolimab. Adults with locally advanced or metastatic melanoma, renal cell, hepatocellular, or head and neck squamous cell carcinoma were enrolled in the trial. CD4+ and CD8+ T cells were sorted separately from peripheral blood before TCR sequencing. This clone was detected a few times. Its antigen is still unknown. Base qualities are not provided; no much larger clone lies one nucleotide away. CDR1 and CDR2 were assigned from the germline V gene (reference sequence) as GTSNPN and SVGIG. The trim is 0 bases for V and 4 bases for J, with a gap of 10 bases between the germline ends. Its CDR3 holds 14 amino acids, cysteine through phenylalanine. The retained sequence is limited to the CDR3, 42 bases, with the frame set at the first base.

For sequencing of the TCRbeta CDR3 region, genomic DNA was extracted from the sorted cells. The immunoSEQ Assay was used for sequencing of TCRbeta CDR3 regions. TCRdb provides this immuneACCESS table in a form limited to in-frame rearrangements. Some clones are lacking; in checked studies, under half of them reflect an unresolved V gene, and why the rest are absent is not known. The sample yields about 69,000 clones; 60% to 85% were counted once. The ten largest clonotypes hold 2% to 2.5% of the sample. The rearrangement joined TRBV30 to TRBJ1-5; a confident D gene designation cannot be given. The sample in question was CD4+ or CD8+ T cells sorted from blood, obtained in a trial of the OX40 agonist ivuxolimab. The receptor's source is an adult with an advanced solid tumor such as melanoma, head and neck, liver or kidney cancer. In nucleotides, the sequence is TGTGCCTGGAGTGTTAGCAATCTAAATCAGCCCCAGCATTTT. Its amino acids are CAWSVSNLNQPQHF.